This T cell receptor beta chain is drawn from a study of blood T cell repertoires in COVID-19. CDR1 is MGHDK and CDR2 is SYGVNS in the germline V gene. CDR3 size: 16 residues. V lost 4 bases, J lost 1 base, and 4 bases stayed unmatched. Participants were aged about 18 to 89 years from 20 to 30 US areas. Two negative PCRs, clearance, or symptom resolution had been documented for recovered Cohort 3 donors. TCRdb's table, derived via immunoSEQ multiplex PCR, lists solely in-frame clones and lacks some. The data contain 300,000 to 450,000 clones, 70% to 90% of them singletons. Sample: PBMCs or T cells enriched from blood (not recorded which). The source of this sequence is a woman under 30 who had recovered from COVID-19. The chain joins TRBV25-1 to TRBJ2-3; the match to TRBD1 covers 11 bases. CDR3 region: CASSARTGGGTDTQYF. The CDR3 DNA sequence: TGTGCCAGCAGTGCACGGACAGGGGGCGGCACAGATACGCAGTATTTT.